This TCR beta chain emerged from a study of siplizumab effects on memory and regulatory T cells (dated by TCRdb to between 2019 and 2020). The study in broad terms: The study looked at the effect of siplizumab, an anti-CD2 antibody, on alloreactive T-cell subsets in allogeneic mixed lymphocyte reactions made from human PBMCs. Study-wide findings and limitations: A naive or memory phenotype could not be assigned to roughly 75-95% of proliferating CD4+ or CD8+ clones. Whether proliferating Tregs from siplizumab cultures actually had suppressive function was not functionally confirmed. Siplizumab significantly lowered the cumulative frequency of alloreactive sequences that could be traced to unstimulated CD4+ memory T cells. In reactions with siplizumab, an average of around 70% of mappable alloreactive CD4+ clones were Treg-derived, compared with 25% to 30% in control reactions. Because sequences at frequencies below about 10^-5 were poorly captured, only a minor fraction of alloreactive clones could be mapped back to unstimulated subsets. Unstimulated naive T cells appeared more diverse than memory T cells, and naive cells seemed to contribute substantially to the alloresponse.

Sorted unstimulated T cells and proliferating T cells recovered from mixed lymphocyte reactions underwent TCRbeta CDR3 sequencing. Fresh whole blood from over 8 HLA-typed healthy donors was used to isolate PBMCs. A remark on this clone: Its antigen is unknown. No base quality values were provided; no much bigger clone lies one nucleotide off.

The library was produced with the immunoSEQ multiplex PCR assay. Each sample had around 92,000 TCR templates assayed by the deep sequencing platform. Genomic DNA extracted from sorted T cells was used for TCRbeta CDR3 sequencing. In the authors' own workflow: The R programming language was used for clonal analysis of the TCRbeta CDR3 data. Alloreactive CD4+ and CD8+ clones were defined by comparing unstimulated samples with post-reaction CFSE-low samples. Regulatory or non-regulatory origin was assigned to alloreactive CD4+ clones by matching of sequences to sorted unstimulated Treg and non-Treg repertoires. Imported from immuneACCESS, the table was reduced by TCRdb to in-frame sequences with V and J called. These copies leave out some clones; in studies compared against another copy, an unresolved V gene accounts for under half, and the cause of the remainder is not known. V and J calls and clone size come straight from that table; D and trimming were deduced from the DNA. For this sample there are 85,000 to 120,000 clones; roughly 92% appear just once. About 1.1% of the sample is held by the ten biggest clonotypes.

V gives up 5 bases and J gives up 4 bases, and the segment between their germline ends measures 17 bases. The CDR3 contains 15 residues, cysteine and phenylalanine counted. Just the 45-base CDR3 DNA is kept, in frame starting at base 1. From the germline V gene, CDR1 is MDHEN and CDR2 is SYDVKM. The sequence was collected from a human donor in good health. This chain is built from TRBV28 and TRBJ1-2; TRBD1 might be the D gene, on 5 matching bases. Sequenced input: CD4+ T cells sorted from blood. CDR3 loop: CASSTPTGGTYGYTF. In nucleotide form, the sequence is TGTGCCAGCAGTACTCCCACGGGGGGTACCTATGGCTACACCTTC.